This paragraph covers one TCR beta chain sequence. This record comes from a study of blood T cell repertoires in COVID-19. About the research overall: Italy, Spain and the United States were the sources of the convalescent and acute COVID-19 samples.

Original processing notes: Estimation of nucleated cell counts relied on the amplification of reference gene primers. The protocol was immunoSEQ multiplex PCR, while the TCRdb copy is restricted to in-frame clones and leaves out a portion. That table supplies the V and J calls and clone size; D and trimming were determined from the DNA. The sample lists approximately 200,000 clones; approximately 81% were seen once. The trim removed 0 bases at V and 1 base at J, leaving 7 bases unmatched. This CDR3 contains 20 residues. The germline V gene has CDR1 SGHNT and CDR2 YYREEE (reference sequence). This sequence was found in a man aged 50-59 years who had recovered from COVID-19. This chain uses TRBV5-4 with TRBJ2-6; TRBD2 matches 13 bases. Sequences were obtained from peripheral blood. CDR3 protein: CASSLGGWTSGSSGANVLTF. The CDR3 DNA reads as TGTGCCAGCAGCTTGGGTGGGTGGACTAGCGGGAGTTCTGGGGCCAACGTCCTGACTTTC.